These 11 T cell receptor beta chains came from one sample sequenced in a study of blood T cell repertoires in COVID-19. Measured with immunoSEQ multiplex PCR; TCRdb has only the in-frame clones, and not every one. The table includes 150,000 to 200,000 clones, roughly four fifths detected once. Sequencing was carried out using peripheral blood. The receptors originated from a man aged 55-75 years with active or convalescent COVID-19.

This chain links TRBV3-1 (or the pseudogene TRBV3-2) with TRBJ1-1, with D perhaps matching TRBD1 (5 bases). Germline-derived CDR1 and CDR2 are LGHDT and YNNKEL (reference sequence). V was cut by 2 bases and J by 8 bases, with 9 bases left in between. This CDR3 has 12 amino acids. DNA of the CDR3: TGTGCCAGCAGCCAATCGACAGACGAAGCTTTCTTT. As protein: CASSQSTDEAFF.

CDR3 amino acids: CASSEAGQQGTEAFF. CDR3 DNA sequence: TGTGCCAGCAGTGAAGCGGGACAACAGGGCACTGAAGCTTTCTTT. V and J are TRBV2 and TRBJ1-1; perhaps TRBD1 as D (6 bases). CDR1 and CDR2 (germline): SNHLY, FYNNEI. V dropped 0 bases and J dropped 4 bases, with 12 bases sitting between them. This CDR3 has 15 amino acids.

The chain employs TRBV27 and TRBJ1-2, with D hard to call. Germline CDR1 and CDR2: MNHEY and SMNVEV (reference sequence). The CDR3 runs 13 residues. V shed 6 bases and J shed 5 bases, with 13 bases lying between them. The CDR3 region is CASSRTRGYGYTF. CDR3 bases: TGTGCCAGCAGCCGGACCCGGGGATATGGCTACACCTTC.

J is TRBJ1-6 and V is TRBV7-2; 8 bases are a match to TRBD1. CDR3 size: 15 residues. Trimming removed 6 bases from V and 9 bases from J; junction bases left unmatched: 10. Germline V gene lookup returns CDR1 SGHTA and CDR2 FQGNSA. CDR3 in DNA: TGTGCCAGCAGTTCCGACAGGGGAAGGGGTTCACCCCTCCACTTT. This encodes CASSSDRGRGSPLHF.

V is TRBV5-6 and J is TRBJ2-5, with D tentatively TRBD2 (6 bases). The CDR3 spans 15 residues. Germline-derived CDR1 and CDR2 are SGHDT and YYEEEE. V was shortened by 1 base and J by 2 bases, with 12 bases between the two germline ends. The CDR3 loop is CASSLYKGTQETQYF. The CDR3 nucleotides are TGTGCCAGCAGCTTGTATAAGGGGACTCAAGAGACCCAGTACTTC.

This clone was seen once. CDR3 residues: CASSTGQSSYNEQFF. The CDR3 DNA is TGTGCCAGCAGCACGGGACAGTCCTCCTACAATGAGCAGTTCTTC. The chain couples TRBV9 to TRBJ2-1, with 7 positions matching TRBD1. After removal of 4 bases from V and 0 bases from J, the junction contained 4 bases not matched to a gene. Germline lookup yields CDR1 SGDLS and CDR2 YYNGEE. The CDR3 sequence is 15 residues long. Complete variable domain (other parts from reference TRBV9 and TRBJ2-1): DSGVTQTPKHLITATGQRVTLRCSPRSGDLSVYWYQQSLDQGLQFLIQYYNGEERAKGNILERFSAQQFPDLHSELNLSSLELGDSALYFCASSTGQSSYNEQFFGPGTRLTVL.

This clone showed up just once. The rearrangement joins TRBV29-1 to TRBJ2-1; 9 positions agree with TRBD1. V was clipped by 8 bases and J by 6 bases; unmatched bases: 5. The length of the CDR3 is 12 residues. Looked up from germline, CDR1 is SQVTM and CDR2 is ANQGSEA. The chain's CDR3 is CSPGTGSNEQFF. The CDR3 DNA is TGCAGCCCCGGGACAGGGTCCAATGAGCAGTTCTTC.

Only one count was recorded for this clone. The chain's CDR3 is CASSLEGQGSVGEQYF. CDR3 sequence (DNA): TGCGCCAGCAGCCTCGAGGGACAGGGGAGCGTAGGCGAGCAGTACTTC. The genes are TRBV4-1 and TRBJ2-7, with 10 bases lining up with TRBD1. The germline CDR1 and CDR2 sequences are MGHRA and YSYEKL. V gave up 4 bases and J gave up 6 bases; unmatched junction bases: 12. This CDR3 spans 16 amino acids.

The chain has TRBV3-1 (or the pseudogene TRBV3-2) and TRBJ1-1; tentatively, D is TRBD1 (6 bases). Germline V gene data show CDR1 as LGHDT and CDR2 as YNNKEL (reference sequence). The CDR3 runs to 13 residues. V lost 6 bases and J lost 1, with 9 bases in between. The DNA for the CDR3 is TGTGCCAGCAGATCACAGGGGAACACTGAAGCTTTCTTT. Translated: CASRSQGNTEAFF.

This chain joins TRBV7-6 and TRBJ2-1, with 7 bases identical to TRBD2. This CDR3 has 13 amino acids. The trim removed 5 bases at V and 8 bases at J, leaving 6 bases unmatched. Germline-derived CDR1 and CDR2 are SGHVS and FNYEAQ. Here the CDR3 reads CASSPTRGDEQFF. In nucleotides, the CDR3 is TGTGCCAGCAGCCCGACTCGGGGGGATGAGCAGTTCTTC.

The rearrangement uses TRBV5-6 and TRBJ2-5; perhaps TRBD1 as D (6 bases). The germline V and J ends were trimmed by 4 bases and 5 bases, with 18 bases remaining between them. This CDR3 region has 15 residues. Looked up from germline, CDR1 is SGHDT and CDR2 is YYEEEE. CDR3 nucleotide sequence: TGTGCCAGCAGCACCCCACTTACAGGGATGGAGACCCAGTACTTC. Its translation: CASSTPLTGMETQYF. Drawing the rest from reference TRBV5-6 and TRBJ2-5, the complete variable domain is DAGVTQSPTHLIKTRGQQVTLRCSPKSGHDTVSWYQQALGQGPQFIFQYYEEEERQRGNFPDRFSGHQFPNYSSELNVNALLLGDSALYLCASSTPLTGMETQYFGPGTRLLVL.